These 16 T cell receptor beta chains were sequenced from one sample in a study of metastatic and nonmetastatic thyroid tumors. No patient had received any treatment before thyroid surgery. TCRdb re-called clones via MiXCR from the PCR reads. The sample lists about 4,600 clones; approximately 19% were seen once. What was sequenced was adjacent normal tissue. All receptors come from a male donor with papillary thyroid cancer or a benign thyroid nodule (not recorded which). Some clones in this sample may be carry-over from other donors' samples.

This clone was counted ten times or more. The V call is TRBV6-2 or TRBV6-3, the J call TRBJ2-5; D might be TRBD1 (5 bases). From germline, CDR1 is MNHEY and CDR2 SVGEGT. V gave up 5 bases and J gave up 5 bases, with 15 bases separating them. The CDR3 covers 14 residues. The CDR3 protein is CASSRRGQLETQYF. CDR3 DNA sequence: TGTGCCAGCAGTCGAAGGGGCCAGCTGGAGACCCAGTACTTC.

The chain is built from TRBV30 and TRBJ2-5; 14 positions agree with TRBD2. The CDR3 totals 14 residues. Germline V gene lookup returns CDR1 GTSNPN and CDR2 SVGIG (reference sequence). The V gene end was trimmed by 5 bases and the J gene end by 2 bases; junction bases not matched to a gene: 1. The DNA for the CDR3 is TGTGCCTGGGGACTAGCGGGGGGTCAAGAGACCCAGTACTTC. Encoded protein: CAWGLAGGQETQYF.

This clone has a handful of counts. The chain joins TRBV15 to TRBJ1-2, with 9 bases that match TRBD1. Looked up from germline, CDR1 is LNHNV and CDR2 is YYDKDF (reference sequence). This CDR3 is built from 13 residues. With 6 bases clipped from V and 5 bases from J, the junction kept 4 bases outside the gene matches. CDR3: CATSGTGKYGYTF. The CDR3 nucleotides are TGTGCCACCAGTGGGACAGGGAAGTATGGCTACACCTTC.

Judged by abundance, this clone is medium-sized (0.01 to 0.1%). J is TRBJ2-7 and V is TRBV28; TRBD1 aligns across 8 bases. This CDR3 is 14 amino acids long. Germline V gene data show CDR1 as MDHEN and CDR2 as SYDVKM. J gave up 4 bases and V 3 bases, and 5 bases lay outside the gene matches. CDR3 nucleotide sequence: TGTGCCAGCAGTTTTTTCAGGGGGCGGTACGAGCAGTACTTC. Its protein product is CASSFFRGRYEQYF.

J is TRBJ2-7 and V is TRBV6-1, with 7 bases that match TRBD2. The CDR3 covers 12 residues. CDR1 and CDR2 from the germline V gene are MNHNS and SASEGT. The CDR3 DNA follows: TGCGCCAGTGGTAGGGAGGGCCCCGAGCAGTACGTC. Protein sequence: CASGREGPEQYV.

This clone was observed a handful of times. A junction end diverges from the germline sequence, so it may reflect a read error. The same CDR3 also results from other DNA sequences found in this sample. The chain uses TRBV28 and TRBJ2-7; the D gene is possibly TRBD1 (5 bases). CDR1 and CDR2 (germline): MDHEN, SYDVKM. The CDR3 length is 12 residues. CDR3 loop: CASRKTVYEQYF. As DNA, the CDR3 is TGTGCCAGCAGAAAGACAGTGTACGAACAGTACTTC.

This clone was seen more than once but under ten times. The chain combines TRBV6-1 with TRBJ1-2; no firm D call. V dropped 4 bases and J dropped 8 bases, with 20 bases sitting between them. The CDR3 consists of 15 residues. CDR1 is MNHNS, CDR2 SASEGT, per germline. CDR3 sequence (DNA): TGTGCCAGCAGTGGTGGCCTACCTCATCCGCGGGGCTACACCTTC. It translates to CASSGGLPHPRGYTF.

V and J are TRBV7-9 and TRBJ1-1, with D uncertain. The ends were cut back, 5 bases at V and 3 bases at J, with 10 bases in the middle. This CDR3 region has 13 residues. Germline CDR1 and CDR2: SEHNR and FQNEAQ (reference sequence). The CDR3 DNA follows: TGTGCCAGCAGCCCGTCACCTGACACTGAAGCTTTCTTT. The encoded protein is CASSPSPDTEAFF. The full variable domain, rest sourced from reference TRBV7-9 and TRBJ1-1, is DTGVSQNPRHKITKRGQNVTFRCDPISEHNRLYWYRQTLGQGPEFLTYFQNEAQLEKSRLLSDRFSAERPKGSFSTLEIQRTEQGDSAMYLCASSPSPDTEAFFGQGTRLTVV.

This clone was detected a few times. The chain links TRBV6-4 to TRBJ2-2; 10 bases align to TRBD2. The CDR3 loop spans 17 amino acids. V dropped 4 bases and J dropped 9; count of bases not matched to a gene: 14. Looked up from germline, CDR1 is MRHNA and CDR2 is SNTAGT. CDR3: CASSVSGLAVAGRELFF. CDR3 coding DNA: TGTGCCAGCAGTGTTTCCGGACTAGCGGTAGCTGGTAGGGAGCTGTTTTTT.

J is TRBJ2-7 and V is TRBV11-2; possible D gene TRBD2, 5 bases. Germline V gene lookup returns CDR1 SGHAT and CDR2 FQNNGV. The V end was cut by 5 bases, the J end by 6 bases, with 11 bases between. The CDR3 has 12 residues. CDR3 nucleotide sequence: TGTGCCAGCAGCCCAGCGGCGTTCGAGCAGTACTTC. Its protein is CASSPAAFEQYF.

The chain has TRBV20-1 and TRBJ2-2, with 8 nucleotides matching TRBD1. Germline values: CDR1 DFQATT, CDR2 SNEGSKA (reference sequence). The CDR3 totals 14 residues. V shed 6 bases, J shed 5 bases, and the junction held 8 bases outside the gene matches. The CDR3 is CSAPKQGATGELFF. CDR3 DNA: TGCAGTGCCCCCAAGCAGGGGGCTACCGGGGAGCTGTTTTTT.

This chain links TRBV6-5 with TRBJ2-1; 11 nucleotides align to TRBD2. Trimming took 4 bases from V and 6 from J; bases not matched to a gene: 5. Germline V gene sequence: CDR1 MNHEY, CDR2 SVGAGI. This CDR3 has 15 amino acids. The CDR3 region is CASSFSGREVNEQFF. The CDR3 coding sequence is TGTGCCAGCAGTTTTAGCGGGAGGGAGGTCAATGAGCAGTTCTTC.

In this sample, this clone turned up a few times. The chain couples TRBV11-2 to TRBJ1-1, with no clear D. The length of the CDR3 is 14 residues. V gave up 1 base and J gave up 3 bases, with 9 bases separating them. In germline, CDR1 is SGHAT, CDR2 FQNNGV. In DNA form, the CDR3 reads TGTGCCAGCAGCTTAGTAAGAGGGCACACTGAAGCTTTCTTT. Residues: CASSLVRGHTEAFF.

With regard to this clone: The sample contains more than one DNA sequence encoding this CDR3. V is TRBV7-6 and J is TRBJ2-5, with a weak D call TRBD2 (5 bases). V was shortened by 6 bases and J by 5 bases, with 16 bases between the two germline ends. The CDR3 sequence is 14 residues long. Germline V gene sequence: CDR1 SGHVS, CDR2 FNYEAQ. DNA for the CDR3: TGTGCCAGCAGTTCGGACTGGATCGGTGAGACCCAGTACTTC. Its protein is CASSSDWIGETQYF.

The J gene is TRBJ2-7, the V gene TRBV6-5; D tentatively fits TRBD1 or TRBD2 (5 bases each). Germline lookup yields CDR1 MNHEY and CDR2 SVGAGI. V lost 2 bases to trimming and J lost 0 bases, with 8 bases between them. This CDR3 region has 14 residues. The CDR3, as DNA: TGTGCCAGCAGTTACGGGACGAACTCCTACGAGCAGTACTTC. It encodes CASSYGTNSYEQYF.

This clone was recorded at least ten times. This sequence may be a read error, since a much larger clone differs from it by one base. The rearrangement links TRBV5-1 to TRBJ2-4; D ambiguous. This CDR3 region has 13 residues. Germline CDR1 SGHRS, CDR2 YFSETQ. Trimming pared 0 bases from V and 8 bases from J, leaving 9 bases between. In nucleotides, the CDR3 is TGCGCCAGCAGCTTGGAGGCGTTGGACATTCAGTACTTC. Residues: CASSLEALDIQYF.